This T cell receptor (beta chain) was identified during a study of cytomegalovirus exposure and HLA in healthy donors. Study-level findings and limits: The finding came from a later analysis; first-cohort TCR clusters tended to co-occur in the roughly 110 validation repertoires. The study labeled under 200 TCR beta chains cytomegalovirus-associated. As was reported, the classifier diagnosed cytomegalovirus status with high specificity and sensitivity.

V lost 1 base and J lost 5; bases outside the gene matches: 11. The V gene's germline CDR1 is SGHAT and CDR2 FQNNGV. CDR3 length: 17 residues. Turning to this clone: Its specificity is not known.

Using immunoSEQ multiplex PCR, the repertoire was profiled, and TCRdb retains in-frame clones only, with some absent. The sample gives some 150,000 clones, about 88% of which show up once; 3% to 3.5% is in the top ten. The material sequenced was PBMCs. This chain links TRBV11-2 with TRBJ1-2, with 9 bases lining up with TRBD1. This clonotype originated in a woman aged 18-35 years in good health and CMV-seropositive. The CDR3 sequence is CASSLVEGTGSWYGYTF. CDR3 coding DNA: TGTGCCAGCAGCTTAGTAGAGGGGACAGGGTCTTGGTATGGCTACACCTTC.